What follows describes a single T cell receptor (beta chain). Its antigen is currently unknown. This record belongs to a study of response to subunit inactivated influenza vaccine. Trimming took 0 bases from V and 5 from J, leaving 15 bases between them. This CDR3 region has 15 residues. Germline values: CDR1 DFQATT, CDR2 SNEGSKA (reference sequence). From the RT-PCR reads, TCRdb called clonotypes with MiXCR, one entry per CDR3 protein. This table holds more than 400,000 distinct CDR3 sequences, roughly 9.7% found once. General study findings and limits: There was a suggestion from the authors that each seasonal influenza vaccination recruits few new T cells.

This clonotype originated in a man aged 50 or older who received an inactivated influenza vaccine. The input for sequencing was PBMCs from blood, taken more than 35 days after vaccination. The chain recombines TRBV20-1 with TRBJ2-3, with D unresolved. This CDR3 is CSARDLTKVVDTQYF. CDR3 coding DNA: TGCAGTGCTAGAGATCTGACAAAGGTCGTAGATACGCAGTATTTT.